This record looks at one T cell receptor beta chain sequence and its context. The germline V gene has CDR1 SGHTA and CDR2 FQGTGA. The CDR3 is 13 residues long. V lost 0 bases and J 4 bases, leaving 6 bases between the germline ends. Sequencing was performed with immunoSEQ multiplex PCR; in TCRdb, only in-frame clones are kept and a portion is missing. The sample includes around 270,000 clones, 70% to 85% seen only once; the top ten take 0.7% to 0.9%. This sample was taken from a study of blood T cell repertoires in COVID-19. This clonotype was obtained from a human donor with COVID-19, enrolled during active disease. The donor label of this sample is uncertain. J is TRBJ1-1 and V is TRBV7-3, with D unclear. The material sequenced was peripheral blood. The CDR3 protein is CASSLTGSTEAFF. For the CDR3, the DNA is TGTGCCAGCAGCTTAACGGGCAGCACTGAAGCTTTCTTT.